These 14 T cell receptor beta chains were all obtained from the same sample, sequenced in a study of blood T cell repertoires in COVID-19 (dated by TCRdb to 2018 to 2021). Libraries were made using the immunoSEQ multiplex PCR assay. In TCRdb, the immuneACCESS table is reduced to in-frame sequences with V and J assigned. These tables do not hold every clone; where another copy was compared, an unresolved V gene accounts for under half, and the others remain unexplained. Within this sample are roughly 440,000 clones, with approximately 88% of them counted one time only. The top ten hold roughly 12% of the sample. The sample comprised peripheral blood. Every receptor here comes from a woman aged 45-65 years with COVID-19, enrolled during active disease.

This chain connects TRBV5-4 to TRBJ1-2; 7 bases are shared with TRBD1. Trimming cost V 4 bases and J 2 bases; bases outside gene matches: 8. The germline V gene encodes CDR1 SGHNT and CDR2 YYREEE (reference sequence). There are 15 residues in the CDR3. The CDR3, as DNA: TGTGCCAGCAGCCTCTCTTCGACAGGGAACTATGGCTACACCTTC. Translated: CASSLSSTGNYGYTF.

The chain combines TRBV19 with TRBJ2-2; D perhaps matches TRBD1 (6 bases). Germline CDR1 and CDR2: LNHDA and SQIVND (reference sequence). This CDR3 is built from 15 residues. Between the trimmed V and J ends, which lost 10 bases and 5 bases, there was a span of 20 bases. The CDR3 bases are TGTGCCACCAAAGGGGGACATCCACAGACCGGGGAGCTGTTTTTT. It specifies CATKGGHPQTGELFF.

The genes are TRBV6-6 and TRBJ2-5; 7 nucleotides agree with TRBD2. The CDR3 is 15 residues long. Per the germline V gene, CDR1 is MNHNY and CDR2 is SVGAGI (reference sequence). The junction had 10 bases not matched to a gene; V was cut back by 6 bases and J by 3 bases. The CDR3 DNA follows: TGTGCCAGCAGCCCCGCCTTGGGGGGGAAAGAGACCCAGTACTTC. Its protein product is CASSPALGGKETQYF.

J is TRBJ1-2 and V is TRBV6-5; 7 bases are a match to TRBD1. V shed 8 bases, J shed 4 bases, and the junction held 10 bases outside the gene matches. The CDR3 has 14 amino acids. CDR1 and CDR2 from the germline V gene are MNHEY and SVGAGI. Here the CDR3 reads CASGIGGGGYGYTF. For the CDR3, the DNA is TGTGCCAGCGGCATAGGGGGCGGAGGCTATGGCTACACCTTC.

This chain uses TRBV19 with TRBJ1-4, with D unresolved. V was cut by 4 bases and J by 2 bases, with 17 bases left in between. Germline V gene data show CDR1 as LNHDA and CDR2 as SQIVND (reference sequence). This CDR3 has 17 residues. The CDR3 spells CASSKSTGSATNEKLFF. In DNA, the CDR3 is TGTGCCAGTAGTAAATCTACCGGGTCTGCGACTAATGAAAAACTGTTTTTT.

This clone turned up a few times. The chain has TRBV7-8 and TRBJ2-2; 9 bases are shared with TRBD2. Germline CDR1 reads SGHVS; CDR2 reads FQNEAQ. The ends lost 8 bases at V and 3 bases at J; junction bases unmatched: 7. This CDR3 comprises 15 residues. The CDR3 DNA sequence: TGTGCCAGCCGCCGAGCGGGGGGAGACACCGGGGAGCTGTTTTTT. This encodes CASRRAGGDTGELFF.

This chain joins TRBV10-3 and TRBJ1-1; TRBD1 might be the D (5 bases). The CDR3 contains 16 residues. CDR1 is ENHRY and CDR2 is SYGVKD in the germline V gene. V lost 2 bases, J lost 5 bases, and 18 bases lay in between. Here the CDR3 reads CAISEPQTGGRTEAFF. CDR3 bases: TGTGCCATCAGTGAGCCCCAGACGGGGGGGAGGACTGAAGCTTTCTTT.

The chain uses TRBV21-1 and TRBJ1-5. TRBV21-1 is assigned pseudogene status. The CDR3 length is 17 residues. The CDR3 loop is CASSSASGGESNQPQHF. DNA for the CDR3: TGTGCCAGCAGCTCTGCCTCAGGAGGTGAGAGCAATCAGCCCCAGCATTTT.

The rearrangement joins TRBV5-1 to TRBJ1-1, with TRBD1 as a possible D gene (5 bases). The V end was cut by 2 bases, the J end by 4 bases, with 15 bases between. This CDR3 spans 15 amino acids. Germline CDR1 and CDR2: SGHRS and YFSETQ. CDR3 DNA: TGCGCCAGCAGCTTAGGAGGGACCTTCCTCACTGAAGCTTTCTTT. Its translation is CASSLGGTFLTEAFF.

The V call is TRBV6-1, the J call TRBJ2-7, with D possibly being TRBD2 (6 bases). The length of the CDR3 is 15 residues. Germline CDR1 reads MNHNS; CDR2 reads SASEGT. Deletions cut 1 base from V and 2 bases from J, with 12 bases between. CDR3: CASSEEGGVPYEQYF. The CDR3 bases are TGTGCCAGCAGTGAAGAGGGCGGGGTCCCCTACGAGCAGTACTTC.

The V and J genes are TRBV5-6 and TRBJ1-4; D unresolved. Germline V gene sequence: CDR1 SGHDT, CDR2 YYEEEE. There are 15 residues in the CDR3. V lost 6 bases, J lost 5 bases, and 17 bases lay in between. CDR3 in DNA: TGTGCCAGCACGCCGAGGGCAGGAGTCAATGAAAAACTGTTTTTT. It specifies CASTPRAGVNEKLFF.

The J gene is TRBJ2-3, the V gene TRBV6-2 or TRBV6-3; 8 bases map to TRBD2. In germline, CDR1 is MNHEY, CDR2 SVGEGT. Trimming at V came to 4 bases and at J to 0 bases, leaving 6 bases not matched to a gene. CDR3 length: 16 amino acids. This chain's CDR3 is CASSSGGLYSTDTQYF. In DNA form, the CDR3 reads TGTGCCAGCAGTTCGGGGGGGCTTTATAGCACAGATACGCAGTATTTT.

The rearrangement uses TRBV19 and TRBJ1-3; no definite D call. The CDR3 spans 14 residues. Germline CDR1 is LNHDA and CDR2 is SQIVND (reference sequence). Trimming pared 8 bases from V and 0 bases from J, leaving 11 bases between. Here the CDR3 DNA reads TGTGCCAGTTCTGGGAGCCCCTCTGGAAACACCATATATTTT. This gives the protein CASSGSPSGNTIYF.

Here the CDR3 reads CASSLDRGNIQYF. CDR3 DNA sequence: TGTGCCAGCAGTTTAGACAGGGGCAACATTCAGTACTTC. The gene calls are TRBV12-3 or TRBV12-4 and TRBJ2-4; the match to TRBD1 covers 7 bases. The CDR3 consists of 13 residues. V gave up 1 base and J gave up 7 bases; unmatched junction bases: 1.